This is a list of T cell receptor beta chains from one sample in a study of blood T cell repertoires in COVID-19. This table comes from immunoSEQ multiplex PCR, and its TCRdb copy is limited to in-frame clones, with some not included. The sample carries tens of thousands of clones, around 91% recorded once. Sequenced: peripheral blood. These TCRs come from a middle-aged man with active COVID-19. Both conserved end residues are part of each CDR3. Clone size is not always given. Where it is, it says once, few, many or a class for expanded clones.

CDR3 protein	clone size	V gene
CASSHDPSGETQYF	once	TRBV23-1
CASSINTRDGYTF	-	TRBV19
CASSQASTRALEQYF	-	TRBV3-1/TRBV3-2
CASSIRPGTGFYNQPQHF	-	TRBV19
CASSLRGLADNEQFF	once	TRBV5-1
CASSVADWSEQYF	-	TRBV9
CASSAGGTDYGYTF	-	TRBV2
CASRPGTSGYNEQFF	-	TRBV28
CASRPTIAGEQFF	once	TRBV27
CASSFEAGGSTDTQYF	-	TRBV5-1
CASSQDGTAYEQYF	-	TRBV4-2
CASSLGWDSREQYF	-	TRBV7-9
CASSFRQMGNTEAFF	-	TRBV28
CASSPTGGPLEQYF	-	TRBV5-1
CASRGTNKETQYF	-	TRBV6-5
CARSPRTDQTGELFF	-	TRBV5-3
CASSLSTNSYEQYF	medium-sized	TRBV28
CAWSVIRNNEQFF	-	TRBV30
CASSLVPADTQYF	-	TRBV7-9
CASSSSGRGVYEQYF	-	TRBV5-1
CASSLDLAGWGYTF	once	TRBV11-2
CASSSGVPGEQYF	-	TRBV27
CASSIGSGRNYNEQFF	once	TRBV19
CASRASGNEGGELFF	-	TRBV28
CASSTGGGYGYTF	-	TRBV7-2